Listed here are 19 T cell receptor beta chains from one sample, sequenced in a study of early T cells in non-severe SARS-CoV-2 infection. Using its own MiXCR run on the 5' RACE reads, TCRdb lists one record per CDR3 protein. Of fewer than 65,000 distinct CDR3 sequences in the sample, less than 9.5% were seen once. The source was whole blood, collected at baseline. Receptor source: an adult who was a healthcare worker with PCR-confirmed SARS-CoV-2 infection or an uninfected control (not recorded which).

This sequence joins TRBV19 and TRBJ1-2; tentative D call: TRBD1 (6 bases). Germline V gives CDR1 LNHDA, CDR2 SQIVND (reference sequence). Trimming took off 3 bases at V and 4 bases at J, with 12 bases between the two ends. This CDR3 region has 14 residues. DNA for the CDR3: TGTGCCAGTAGTATCGAGCGGACAGTCTATGGCTACACCTTC. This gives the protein CASSIERTVYGYTF.

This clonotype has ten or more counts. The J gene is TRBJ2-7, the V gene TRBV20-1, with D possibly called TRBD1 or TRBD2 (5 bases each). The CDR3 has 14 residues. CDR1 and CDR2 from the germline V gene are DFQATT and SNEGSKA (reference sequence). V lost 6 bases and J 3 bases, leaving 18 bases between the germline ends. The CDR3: CSALGAIPSYEQYF. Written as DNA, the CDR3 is TGCAGTGCCCTCGGGGCAATCCCAAGCTACGAGCAGTACTTC.

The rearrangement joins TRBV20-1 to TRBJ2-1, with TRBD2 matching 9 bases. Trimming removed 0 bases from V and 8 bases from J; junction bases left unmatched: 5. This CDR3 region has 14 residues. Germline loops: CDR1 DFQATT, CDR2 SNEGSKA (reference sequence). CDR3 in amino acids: CSARDVGTSYEQFF. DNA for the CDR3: TGCAGTGCTAGAGATGTCGGGACTAGCTATGAGCAGTTCTTC.

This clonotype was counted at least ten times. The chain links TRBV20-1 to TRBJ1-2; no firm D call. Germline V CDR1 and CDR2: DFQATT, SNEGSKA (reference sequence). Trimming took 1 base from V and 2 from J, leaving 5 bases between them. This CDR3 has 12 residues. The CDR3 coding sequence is TGCAGTGCTAGAGCCCCCAACTATGGCTACACCTTC. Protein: CSARAPNYGYTF.

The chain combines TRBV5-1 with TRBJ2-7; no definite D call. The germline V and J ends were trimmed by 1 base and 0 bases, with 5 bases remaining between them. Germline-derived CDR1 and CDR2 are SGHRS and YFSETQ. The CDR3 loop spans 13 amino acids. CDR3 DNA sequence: TGCGCCAGCAGCTTGTCGAGCTCCTACGAGCAGTACTTC. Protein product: CASSLSSSYEQYF.

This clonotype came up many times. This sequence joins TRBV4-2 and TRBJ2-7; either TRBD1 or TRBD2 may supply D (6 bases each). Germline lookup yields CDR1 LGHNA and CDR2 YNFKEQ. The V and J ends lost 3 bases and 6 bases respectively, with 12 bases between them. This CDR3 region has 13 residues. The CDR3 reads CASSQGRGGEQYF. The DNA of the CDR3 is TGTGCCAGCAGCCAGGGCAGGGGAGGCGAGCAGTACTTC.

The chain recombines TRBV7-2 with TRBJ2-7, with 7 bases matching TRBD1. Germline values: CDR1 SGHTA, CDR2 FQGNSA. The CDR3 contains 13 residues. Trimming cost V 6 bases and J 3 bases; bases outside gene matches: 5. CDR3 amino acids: CASRPGQNYEQYF. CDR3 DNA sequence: TGTGCCAGCAGACCGGGACAGAACTACGAGCAGTACTTC.

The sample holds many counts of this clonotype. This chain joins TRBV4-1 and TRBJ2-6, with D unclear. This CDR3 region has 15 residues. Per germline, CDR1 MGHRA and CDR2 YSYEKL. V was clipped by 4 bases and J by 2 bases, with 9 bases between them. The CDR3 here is CASSLLNAGANVLTF. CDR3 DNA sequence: TGCGCCAGCAGCCTATTAAACGCTGGGGCCAACGTCCTGACTTTC.

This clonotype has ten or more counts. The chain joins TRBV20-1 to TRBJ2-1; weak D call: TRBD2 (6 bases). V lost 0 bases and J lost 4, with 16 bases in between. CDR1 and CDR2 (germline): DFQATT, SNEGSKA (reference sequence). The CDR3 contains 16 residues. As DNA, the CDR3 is TGCAGTGCTAGAGATCTGACTAGGGCCCCTTACAATGAGCAGTTCTTC. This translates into CSARDLTRAPYNEQFF.

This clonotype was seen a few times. CDR3 protein: CASTPPERDVYEQYF. CDR3 nucleotides: TGTGCCAGCACCCCTCCCGAGCGGGACGTATACGAGCAGTACTTC. The V call is TRBV6-6, the J call TRBJ2-7; 7 positions match TRBD2. This CDR3 has 15 residues. The germline gives CDR1 MNHNY, CDR2 SVGAGI (reference sequence). The J segment lost 4 bases and the V segment lost 7 bases, leaving 13 bases of the junction unmatched.

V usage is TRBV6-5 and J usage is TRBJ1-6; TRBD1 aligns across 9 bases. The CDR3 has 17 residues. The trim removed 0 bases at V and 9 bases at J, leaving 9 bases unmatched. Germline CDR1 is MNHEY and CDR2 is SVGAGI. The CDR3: CASSYSMGQGEGSPLHF. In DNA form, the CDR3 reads TGTGCCAGCAGTTACTCAATGGGACAGGGAGAGGGTTCACCCCTCCACTTT.

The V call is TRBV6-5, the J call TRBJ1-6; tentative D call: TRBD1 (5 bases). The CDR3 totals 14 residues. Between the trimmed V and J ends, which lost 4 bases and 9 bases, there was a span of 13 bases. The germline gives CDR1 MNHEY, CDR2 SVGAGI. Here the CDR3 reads CASSLLKRGSPLHF. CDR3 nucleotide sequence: TGTGCCAGCAGTTTACTTAAGAGGGGTTCACCCCTCCACTTT.

CDR3 bases: TGTGCCAGTAGTCAGGGGGCTGTTGAAAAACTGTTTTTT. Protein product: CASSQGAVEKLFF. V usage is TRBV19 and J usage is TRBJ1-4, with 8 nucleotides matching TRBD1. Trimming took 5 bases from V and 7 from J; bases not matched to a gene: 3. CDR3 length: 13 residues. Germline V CDR1 and CDR2: LNHDA, SQIVND (reference sequence). The variable domain in full, with the rest retrieved from reference TRBV19 and TRBJ1-4, is DGGITQSPKYLFRKEGQNVTLSCEQNLNHDAMYWYRQDPGQGLRLIYYSQIVNDFQKGDIAEGYSVSREKKESFPLTVTSAQKNPTAFYLCASSQGAVEKLFFGSGTQLSVL.

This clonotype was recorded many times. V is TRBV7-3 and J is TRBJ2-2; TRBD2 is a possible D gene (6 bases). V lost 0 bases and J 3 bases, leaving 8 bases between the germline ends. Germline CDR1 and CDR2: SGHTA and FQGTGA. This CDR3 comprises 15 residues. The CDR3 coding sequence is TGTGCCAGCAGCTTAACCGGGAGTGACACCGGGGAGCTGTTTTTT. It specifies CASSLTGSDTGELFF.

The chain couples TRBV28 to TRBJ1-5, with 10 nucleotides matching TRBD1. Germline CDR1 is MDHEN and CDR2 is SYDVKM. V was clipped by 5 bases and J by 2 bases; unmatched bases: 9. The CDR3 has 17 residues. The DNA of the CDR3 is TGTGCCAGCAGTACGGGACAGGGGACGATGGGCAATCAGCCCCAGCATTTT. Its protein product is CASSTGQGTMGNQPQHF.

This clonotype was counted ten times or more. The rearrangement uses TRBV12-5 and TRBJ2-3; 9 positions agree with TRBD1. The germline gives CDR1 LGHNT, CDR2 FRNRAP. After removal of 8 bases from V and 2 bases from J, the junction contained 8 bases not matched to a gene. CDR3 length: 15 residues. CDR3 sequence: CASSYRGRDTDTQYF. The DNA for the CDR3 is TGTGCTAGTTCCTACAGGGGGCGGGACACAGATACGCAGTATTTT.

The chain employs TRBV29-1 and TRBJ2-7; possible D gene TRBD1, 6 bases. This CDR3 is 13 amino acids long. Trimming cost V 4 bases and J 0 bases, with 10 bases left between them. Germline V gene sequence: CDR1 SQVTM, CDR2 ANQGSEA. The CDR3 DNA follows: TGCAGCGTTGTTGGACAGATCTCCTACGAGCAGTACTTC. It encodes CSVVGQISYEQYF.

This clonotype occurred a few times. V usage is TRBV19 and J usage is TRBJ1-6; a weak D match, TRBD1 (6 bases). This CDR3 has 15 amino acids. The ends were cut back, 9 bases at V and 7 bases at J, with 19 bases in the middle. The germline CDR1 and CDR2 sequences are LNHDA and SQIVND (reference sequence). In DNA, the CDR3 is TGTGCCAGCCGGGCCGCCGGGACAACGAATTCACCCCTCCACTTT. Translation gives CASRAAGTTNSPLHF.

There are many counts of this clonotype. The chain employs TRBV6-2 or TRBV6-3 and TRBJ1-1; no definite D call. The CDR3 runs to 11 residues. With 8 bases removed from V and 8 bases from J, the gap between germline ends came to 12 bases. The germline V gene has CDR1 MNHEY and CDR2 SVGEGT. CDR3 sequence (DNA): TGTGCCAGCTCGTATAGAAGGGAAGCTTTCTTT. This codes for CASSYRREAFF.